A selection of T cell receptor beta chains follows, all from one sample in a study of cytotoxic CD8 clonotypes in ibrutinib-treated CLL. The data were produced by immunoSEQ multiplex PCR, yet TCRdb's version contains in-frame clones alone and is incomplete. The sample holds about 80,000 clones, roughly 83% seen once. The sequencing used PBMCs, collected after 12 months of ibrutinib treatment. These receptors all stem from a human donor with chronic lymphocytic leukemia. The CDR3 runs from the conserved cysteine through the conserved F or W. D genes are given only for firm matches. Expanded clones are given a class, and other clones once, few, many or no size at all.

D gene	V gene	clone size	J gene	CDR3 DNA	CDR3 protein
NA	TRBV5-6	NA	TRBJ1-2	TGTGCCAGCAGCACCCCGGACGGCGGTGGGGGCTATGGCTACACCTTC	CASSTPDGGGGYGYTF
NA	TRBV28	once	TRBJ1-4	TGTGCCAGCACCTGGGGCATGGGGAATGAAAAACTGTTTTTT	CASTWGMGNEKLFF
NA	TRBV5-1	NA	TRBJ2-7	TGCGCCAGCGGTCCTGGACAGGGAGGGTACGAGCAGTACTTC	CASGPGQGGYEQYF
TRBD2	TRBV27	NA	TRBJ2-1	TGTGCCAGCAGTGGACTAGCCACCTACAATGAGCAGTTCTTC	CASSGLATYNEQFF
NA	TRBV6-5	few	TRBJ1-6	TGTGCCAGCAGTTACAGGGGCAGCTCCTATAATTCACCCCTCCACTTT	CASSYRGSSYNSPLHF
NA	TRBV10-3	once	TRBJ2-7	TGTGCCATCAGTGACGGAAGGTCCTCCTACGAGCAGTACTTC	CAISDGRSSYEQYF
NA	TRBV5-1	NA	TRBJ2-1	TGTGCCAGCAGCTTCCTGACTAAGCGCAATGAGCAGTTCTTC	CASSFLTKRNEQFF
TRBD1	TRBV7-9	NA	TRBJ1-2	TGTGCCAGCGTCCCAAAGGGGGCAGACTATGGCTACACCTTC	CASVPKGADYGYTF
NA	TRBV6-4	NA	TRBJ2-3	TGTGCCAGCAGTGTCGGAATCACAGATACGCAGTATTTT	CASSVGITDTQYF
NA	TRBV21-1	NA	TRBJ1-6	TGTGCCAGCAGCAAAGGGCCGGCTAGCTCCTATAATTCACCCCTCCACTTT	CASSKGPASSYNSPLHF
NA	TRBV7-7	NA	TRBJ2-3	TGTGCTAGCAGCCCCACTCTAGGGGATACGCAGTATTTT	CASSPTLGDTQYF
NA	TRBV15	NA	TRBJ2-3	TGTGCCACCAGCAGCAGCCCCCGCTCCACAGATACGCAGTATTTT	CATSSSPRSTDTQYF
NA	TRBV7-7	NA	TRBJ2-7	TGTGCTAGCAGCTTCCGGCGGGGCAGCTCCTACGAGCAGTACTTC	CASSFRRGSSYEQYF
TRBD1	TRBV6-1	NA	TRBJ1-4	TGTGCCAGCAGTGATCAGGGGGATGAAAAACTGTTTTTT	CASSDQGDEKLFF
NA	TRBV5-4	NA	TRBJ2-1	TGTGCCAGCAGAAGAGACCGAACCCCCTCCTACAATGAGCAGTTCTTC	CASRRDRTPSYNEQFF
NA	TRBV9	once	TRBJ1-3	TGTGCCAGCAGCCGGGACCGCGGAAACACCATATATTTT	CASSRDRGNTIYF
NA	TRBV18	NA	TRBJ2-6	TGTGCCAGCTCACCCGCGACCGCCGCCTCTGGGGCCAACGTCCTGACTTTC	CASSPATAASGANVLTF
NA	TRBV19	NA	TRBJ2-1	TGTGCCAGTAGGCCCCTGGGACGCCGATACAATGAGCAGTTCTTC	CASRPLGRRYNEQFF
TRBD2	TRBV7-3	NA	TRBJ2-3	TGTGCCAGCAGCCCGGGACTAGCGGGGGATACGCAGTATTTT	CASSPGLAGDTQYF
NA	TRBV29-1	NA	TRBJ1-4	TGCAGCGTTGACAGGAATGAAAAACTGTTTTTT	CSVDRNEKLFF
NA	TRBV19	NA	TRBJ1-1	TGTGCCAGTAGTATGGGGGGCACTGAAGCTTTCTTT	CASSMGGTEAFF
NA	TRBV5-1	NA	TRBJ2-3	TGCGCCAGCAGCCCTAACACGGCCCTGCAGTATTTT	CASSPNTALQYF
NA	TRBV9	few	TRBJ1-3	TGTGCCAGCAGCTCAACCCACGAGGACAGAGGGAGCTCTGGAAACACCATATATTTT	CASSSTHEDRGSSGNTIYF
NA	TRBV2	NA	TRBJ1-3	TGTGCCAGCACCCGGACCCTAGAGAAGACCTCTGGAAACACCATATATTTT	CASTRTLEKTSGNTIYF
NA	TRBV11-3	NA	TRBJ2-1	TGTGCCAGCAGCTTAGCCGGGACGCAGAACAATGAGCAGTTCTTC	CASSLAGTQNNEQFF
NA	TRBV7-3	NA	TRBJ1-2	TGTGCCAGCAGCCCCGGGGGGACCTATGGCTACACCTTC	CASSPGGTYGYTF
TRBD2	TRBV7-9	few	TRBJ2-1	TGTGCCAGCAGCCCAAGTCCCGGGACTAGCGCGAGCTCCTACAATGAGCAGTTCTTC	CASSPSPGTSASSYNEQFF
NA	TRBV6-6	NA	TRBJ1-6	TGTGCCAGCAGTTACATCGGCAGGGGCGGTTCACCCCTCCACTTT	CASSYIGRGGSPLHF
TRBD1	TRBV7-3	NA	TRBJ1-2	TGTGCCAGCAGCCCCCCGGGACAGGGGGCGGGTGGCTACACCTTC	CASSPPGQGAGGYTF
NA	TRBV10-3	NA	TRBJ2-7	TGTGCCATCAGTGAGTCGCTCTACGAGCAGTACTTC	CAISESLYEQYF
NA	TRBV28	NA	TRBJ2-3	TGTGCCAGCGGCCGGACCCTCACAGATACGCAGTATTTT	CASGRTLTDTQYF